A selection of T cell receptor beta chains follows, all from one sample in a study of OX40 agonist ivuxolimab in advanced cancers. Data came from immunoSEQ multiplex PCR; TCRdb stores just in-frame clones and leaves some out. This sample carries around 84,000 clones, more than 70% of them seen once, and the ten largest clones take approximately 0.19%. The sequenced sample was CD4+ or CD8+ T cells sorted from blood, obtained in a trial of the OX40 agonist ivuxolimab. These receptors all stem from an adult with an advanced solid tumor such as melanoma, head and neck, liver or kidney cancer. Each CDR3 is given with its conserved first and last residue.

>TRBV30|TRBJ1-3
CAWSDRGELPLSGNTIYF
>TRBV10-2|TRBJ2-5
CASSERGGETQYF
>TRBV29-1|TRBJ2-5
CSVRRIGETQYF
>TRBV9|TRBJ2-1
CASTLEGLAYNEQFF
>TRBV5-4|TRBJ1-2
CASSQTGSNYGYTF
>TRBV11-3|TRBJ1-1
CASSRGLNTEAFF
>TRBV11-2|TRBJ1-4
CASSRRGQNEATNEKLFF
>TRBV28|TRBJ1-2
CASRDSSSNYGYTF
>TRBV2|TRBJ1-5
CASSRQLEPQHF
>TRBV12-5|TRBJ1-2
CASGSTQGGGYTF
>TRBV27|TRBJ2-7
CASSPDRELLYEQYF
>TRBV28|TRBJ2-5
CASSRTDYQETQYF
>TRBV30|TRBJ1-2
CAWTGPPAGYTF
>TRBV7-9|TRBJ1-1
CASSLPAEGTEAFF
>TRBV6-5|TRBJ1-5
CASSLSRGGQPQHF
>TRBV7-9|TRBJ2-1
CASSLLFDRGTYNEQFF
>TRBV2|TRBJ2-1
CASSDSRAVNEQFF
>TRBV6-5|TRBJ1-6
CASRHGAANSPLHF
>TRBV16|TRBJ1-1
CASRQGFTEAFF
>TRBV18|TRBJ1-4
CASSPLTGMNEKLFF
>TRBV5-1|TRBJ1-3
CASSLVGNPSGNTIYF
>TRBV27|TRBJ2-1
CANDTGTQNFYEQFF
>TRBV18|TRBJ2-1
CASTRTSHMVAIDNEQFF
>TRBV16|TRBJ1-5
CASSQSTDYSNQPQHF
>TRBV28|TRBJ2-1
CASSSIGGFSSYNEQFF
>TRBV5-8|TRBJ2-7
CASSLGLAGSEQYF
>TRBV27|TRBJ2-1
CASSFLGLAGIEQFF
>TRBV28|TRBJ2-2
CASSLRGLGRTNTGELFF
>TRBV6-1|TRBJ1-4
CASSESRGREKLFF
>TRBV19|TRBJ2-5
CASRSGQETQYF
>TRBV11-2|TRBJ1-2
CASSLDRTDAGYTF
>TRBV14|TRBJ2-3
CASSQESTSTDTQYF
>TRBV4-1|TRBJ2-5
CASSQGEAVSGETQYF
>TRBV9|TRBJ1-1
CASSMGRNTEAFF
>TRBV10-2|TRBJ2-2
CASSEALEGGELFF
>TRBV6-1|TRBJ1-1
CASSERGGYTEAFF
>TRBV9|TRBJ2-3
CASSVVASGSSTDTQYF